This is a list of T cell receptor beta chains from one sample in a study of blood T cells in healthy people across ages. TCRdb re-called the 5' RACE reads through MiXCR, storing one row per CDR3 protein. Among about 630,000 distinct CDR3 sequences listed, 20% to 25% were seen once. The sequencing sample was made of blood. Receptors originate from an older man in good health. Both conserved end residues are part of each CDR3. Each record gives: J gene, V gene, CDR3 protein.

j_call: TRBJ2-5
v_call: TRBV7-9
cdr3_aa: CAGLDGTVQETQYF

j_call: TRBJ2-5
v_call: TRBV2
cdr3_aa: CASSVGLAIETQYF

j_call: TRBJ1-2
v_call: TRBV7-9
cdr3_aa: CASSRGEANYGYTF

j_call: TRBJ2-2
v_call: TRBV20-1
cdr3_aa: CSARGTSGTGELFF

j_call: TRBJ1-2
v_call: TRBV9
cdr3_aa: CASSPDPLNYGYTF

j_call: TRBJ2-7
v_call: TRBV19
cdr3_aa: CASSTTTSGSSYEQYF

j_call: TRBJ2-2
v_call: TRBV2
cdr3_aa: CAITGVAGELFF

j_call: .
v_call: TRBV20-1
cdr3_aa: CSANKLGFWEQYF

j_call: TRBJ2-3
v_call: TRBV7-9
cdr3_aa: CASSPSGADTQYF

j_call: TRBJ2-5
v_call: TRBV4-3
cdr3_aa: CASSQDRGLRETQYF

j_call: TRBJ2-7
v_call: TRBV5-1
cdr3_aa: CASSLEVGAVYEQYF

j_call: TRBJ2-5
v_call: TRBV3-1
cdr3_aa: CASSQGTSGKETQYF

j_call: TRBJ2-2
v_call: TRBV28
cdr3_aa: CASRQGMGGELFF

j_call: TRBJ1-1
v_call: TRBV2
cdr3_aa: CASGDGYPLNTEAFF

j_call: TRBJ2-7
v_call: TRBV4-3
cdr3_aa: CASSQQLAASYEQYF

j_call: TRBJ2-4
v_call: TRBV6-2/TRBV6-3
cdr3_aa: CASSYSTRGEENIQYF

j_call: TRBJ2-7
v_call: TRBV7-2
cdr3_aa: CASSLDPKGYEQYF

j_call: TRBJ2-3
v_call: TRBV20-1
cdr3_aa: CSAPRTASTDTQYF

j_call: TRBJ1-2
v_call: TRBV7-9
cdr3_aa: CASSHANQGYGYTF

j_call: TRBJ2-7
v_call: TRBV28
cdr3_aa: CASSRWSYEQYF

j_call: TRBJ1-5
v_call: TRBV3-1
cdr3_aa: CASSQWGNNQPQHF

j_call: .
v_call: TRBV7-6
cdr3_aa: CASSFGQGANEQFF

j_call: TRBJ2-7
v_call: TRBV20-1
cdr3_aa: CSANLPGRPYEQYF

j_call: TRBJ2-7
v_call: TRBV10-2
cdr3_aa: CASSENRGREQYF

j_call: TRBJ2-5
v_call: TRBV20-1
cdr3_aa: CSEFLFQETQYF

j_call: TRBJ2-2
v_call: TRBV11-2
cdr3_aa: CASVAGAHTGELFF

j_call: TRBJ2-4
v_call: TRBV30
cdr3_aa: CAWRNGAKNIQYF

j_call: .
v_call: TRBV14
cdr3_aa: CASSQESGSDNEQFF